The subject of this entry is one T cell receptor (beta chain). Its target is unknown. The record originates from a study of cytomegalovirus exposure and HLA in healthy donors. Study-level findings and limits: Earlier analysis yielded a pattern in which most TCR beta V segments were productive about 90% or about 30% of the time. Among CMV-associated TCR beta chains, most appeared HLA-restricted in a later analysis. A link between a missense DCLRE1C variant and TCR beta V- and J-gene trimming emerged from a later analysis.

The germline gives CDR1 SEHNR, CDR2 FQNEAQ (reference sequence). Trimming removed 0 bases from V and 12 bases from J, with 8 bases in between. The CDR3 runs to 11 residues. Amplification used 60 Vbeta primers and 13 Jbeta primers. Sequencing used immunoSEQ multiplex PCR; TCRdb keeps in-frame clones, though not all of them. Among just over 70,000 clones listed, 74% were seen once. The rearrangement joins TRBV7-9 to TRBJ1-1, with D tentatively TRBD1 (6 bases). The material sequenced was PBMCs. The clonotype was recovered from a human donor in good health. This CDR3 reads CASSLAGAPFF. The CDR3 bases are TGTGCCAGCAGCTTAGCGGGGGCGCCTTTCTTT. The full variable domain, completed using reference TRBV7-9 and TRBJ1-1, is DTGVSQNPRHKITKRGQNVTFRCDPISEHNRLYWYRQTLGQGPEFLTYFQNEAQLEKSRLLSDRFSAERPKGSFSTLEIQRTEQGDSAMYLCASSLAGAPFFGQGTRLTVV.